This record covers a single T cell receptor (beta chain). The antigen is undetermined. These data originate in a study of identical twins. CDR1 is SGHDT and CDR2 is YYEEEE in the germline V gene. This CDR3 has 14 residues. The junction had 4 bases not matched to a gene; V was cut back by 1 base and J by 8 bases. A universal primer site came from template switching; cDNA carried unique molecular identifiers. TCRdb re-derived calls from the 5' RACE reads in MiXCR, one entry per CDR3 protein. The table lists 260,000 or so distinct CDR3 sequences, approximately 7.8% of them singletons. Findings of the study overall: In zero-insertion analyses, partial confounding could arise from invariant MAIT and iNKT cells. Fewer insertions marked abundant cord blood beta clonotypes; young adult naive trended weakly, memory not at all.

These sequences were also reported in another study, on yellow fever vaccine responses in identical twins. This second report adds: Reportedly, the T cell response mounted by twins to vaccine seemed partly convergent, partly personalized.

The chain carries TRBV5-6 and TRBJ2-1; TRBD1 matches 9 bases. This sequence originates from a woman aged 18-29 years in good health. The sample comprised CD8+ T cells sorted from blood. In DNA, the CDR3 is TGTGCCAGCAGCTTGCAGGACAGGGGCGATGAGCAGTTCTTC. Its translation: CASSLQDRGDEQFF.